This TCR beta chain was found in a study of CD8+ T cells in alopecia areata. At the level of the study: Treated patients took oral tofacitinib at 5 to 10 mg twice daily.

V gave up 7 bases and J gave up 4 bases, with 16 bases separating them. Looked up from germline, CDR1 is SQVTM and CDR2 is ANQGSEA. The length of the CDR3 is 13 residues. This clone has more than one count but fewer than ten. Its antigen is undetermined. RNA extraction and reverse transcription yielded cDNA as sequencing template. Sequencing used immunoSEQ multiplex PCR; TCRdb keeps in-frame clones, though not all of them. The sample lists 180,000 or so clones, roughly 59% occurring once. General study results and limits: Mice showed TCR sharing more clearly than patients did, possibly owing to HLA.

The starting material was CD4+ T cells sorted from blood, obtained at week 0. The clonotype was recovered from a human donor with alopecia areata. The V and J genes are TRBV29-1 and TRBJ1-2; possibly TRBD1 for D (5 bases). The CDR3: CSAGTSGGYGYTF. The CDR3 coding sequence is TGCAGCGCTGGGACCTCGGGTGGCTATGGCTACACCTTC. The entire variable domain, with the rest obtained from reference TRBV29-1 and TRBJ1-2, is as follows: SAVISQKPSRDICQRGTSLTIQCQVDSQVTMMFWYRQQPGQSLTLIATANQGSEATYESGFVIDKFPISRPNLTFSTLTVSNMSPEDSSIYLCSAGTSGGYGYTFGSGTRLTVV.